This T cell receptor (beta chain) was obtained from a study of shared clonotypes between healthy human individuals. This CDR3 is 16 amino acids long. Germline V gene lookup returns CDR1 WNHNN and CDR2 SYGVQD (reference sequence). V shed 2 bases and J 0 bases; nucleotides not matched to a gene: 7. This clone has just a few counts. Measured with immunoSEQ multiplex PCR; TCRdb has only the in-frame clones, and not every one. Of 98,000 or so clones listed, more than 65% are singletons. This rearrangement joins TRBV10-1 to TRBJ2-7, with 7 nucleotides matching TRBD1. The receptor comes from a woman aged 25-40 years in good health. Sequencing used memory CD8+ T cells sorted from blood. Subset in this sample: CD45RO+ cells pooled with CCR7-negative TemRA cells. CDR3 sequence: CASSERLGDSSYEQYF. DNA for the CDR3: TGCGCCAGCAGTGAGAGGCTTGGGGACAGCTCCTACGAGCAGTACTTC.